This record covers a single T cell receptor (beta chain). No antigen is known for it. The sample originates from a study of T-cell memory formation after mild COVID-19. Background on the study: Most TCR clusters belonged to a single donor. General study points: Contracting clones from day 15 to 85 showed balanced CD4/CD8; later expanders favored CD4+. Pre-infection memory carried some responding clones, suggesting that cross-reactive memory joined.

The length of the CDR3 is 15 residues. Germline assignment: CDR1 SGHAT and CDR2 FQNNGV. V was pared by 3 bases and J by 6 bases, with 6 bases of the junction left unmatched. TCRdb analysed the 5' RACE reads with MiXCR anew, one entry per CDR3 protein. The sample yields 400,000 to 450,000 distinct CDR3 sequences, 18% seen once. The sample comprised PBMCs or a T cell subset sorted from them (not recorded which). The origin of this receptor is a man younger than 35 who had mild COVID-19 (a few samples of this study predate the infection). Cell type and time point are not known. This chain uses TRBV11-2 with TRBJ2-2; 8 bases agree with TRBD2. The CDR3 spells CASSLARTSPGELFF. As DNA, the CDR3 is TGTGCCAGCAGCTTGGCACGGACTAGCCCCGGGGAGCTGTTTTTT.